The text below deals with one TCR beta chain. This specimen includes other DNA sequences encoding the same CDR3. The sample originates from a study of shared clonotypes between healthy human individuals. The method was immunoSEQ multiplex PCR; TCRdb's version includes in-frame clones alone and lacks a portion of them. Here the sample spans approximately 1.5 million clones, 98% to 99% being singletons. With 1 base clipped from V and 4 bases from J, the junction kept 6 bases outside the gene matches. Germline values: CDR1 SGHTA, CDR2 FQGNSA. The CDR3 loop spans 15 amino acids. This sequence was found in a young man in good health. Sequencing input: naive CD4+ T cells sorted from blood. Documented subset: CD45RA+ positively selected. The gene calls are TRBV7-2 and TRBJ1-2; TRBD1 agrees at 7 bases. CDR3 protein: CASSLEGGNSYGYTF. In nucleotides, the CDR3 is TGTGCCAGCAGCTTAGAAGGGGGCAATTCCTATGGCTACACCTTC. The whole variable domain, filled in from reference TRBV7-2 and TRBJ1-2, reads GAGVSQSPSNKVTEKGKDVELRCDPISGHTALYWYRQSLGQGLEFLIYFQGNSAPDKSGLPSDRFSAERTGGSVSTLTIQRTQQEDSAVYLCASSLEGGNSYGYTFGSGTRLTVV.